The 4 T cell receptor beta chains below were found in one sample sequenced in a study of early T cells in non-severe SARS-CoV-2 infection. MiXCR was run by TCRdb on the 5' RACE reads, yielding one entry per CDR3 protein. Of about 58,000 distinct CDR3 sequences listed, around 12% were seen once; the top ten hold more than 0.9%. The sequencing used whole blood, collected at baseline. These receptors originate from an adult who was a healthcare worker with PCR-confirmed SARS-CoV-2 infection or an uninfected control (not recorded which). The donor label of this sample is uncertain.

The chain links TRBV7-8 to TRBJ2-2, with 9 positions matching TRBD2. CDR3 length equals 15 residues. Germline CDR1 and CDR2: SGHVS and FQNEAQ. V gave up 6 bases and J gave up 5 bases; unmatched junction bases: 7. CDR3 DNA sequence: TGTGCCAGCAGATTTAGCGGGGGCAGAACCGGGGAGCTGTTTTTT. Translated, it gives CASRFSGGRTGELFF.

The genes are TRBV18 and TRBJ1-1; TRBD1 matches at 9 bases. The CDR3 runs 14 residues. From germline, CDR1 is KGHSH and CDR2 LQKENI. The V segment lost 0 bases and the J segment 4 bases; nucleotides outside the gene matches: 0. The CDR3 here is CASSPPTGGTEAFF. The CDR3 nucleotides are TGTGCCAGCTCACCACCGACAGGGGGCACTGAAGCTTTCTTT.

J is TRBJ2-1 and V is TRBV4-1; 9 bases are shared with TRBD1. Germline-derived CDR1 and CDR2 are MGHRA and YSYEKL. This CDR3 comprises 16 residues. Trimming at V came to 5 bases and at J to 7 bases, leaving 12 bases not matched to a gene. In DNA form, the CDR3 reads TGCGCCAGCAGCGTACAACAGGGGGCTCTTGGTAATGAGCAGTTCTTC. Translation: CASSVQQGALGNEQFF.

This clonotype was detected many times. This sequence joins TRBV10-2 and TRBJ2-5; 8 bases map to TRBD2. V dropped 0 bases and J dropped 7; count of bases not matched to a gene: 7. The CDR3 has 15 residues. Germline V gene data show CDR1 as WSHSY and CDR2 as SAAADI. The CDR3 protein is CASSESGLVAPTQYF. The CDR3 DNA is TGCGCCAGCAGTGAGTCGGGACTAGTCGCGCCGACCCAGTACTTC.